This T cell receptor beta chain came from a study of CD8 T cells in ankylosing spondylitis. The V gene's germline CDR1 is MNHEY and CDR2 SMNVEV (reference sequence). This CDR3 is 15 amino acids long. The germline V and J ends were trimmed by 4 bases and 0 bases, with 10 bases remaining between them. Making the TCR beta libraries involved quantitative 5'-RACE with molecular barcodes. TCRdb passed the 5' RACE reads through MiXCR, listing each CDR3 protein once. Altogether 180,000 or so distinct CDR3 sequences are present, approximately 10% being singletons, with the ten largest covering 25% to 35%. Study-level findings and limits: Clones linked to disease were reported to show significant enrichment in matched ankylosing spondylitis synovial fluid. Previous work reported some of these motif variants in the synovial fluid and blood of reactive arthritis. One TCR beta motif, made up of under ten highly homologous variants, appeared characteristic of ankylosing spondylitis blood.

This clonotype was recorded many times. The antigen remains undetermined. This receptor was identified in a male donor with ankylosing spondylitis or in good health (not recorded which). Sequencing input: blood, either unsorted or a sorted T cell fraction (not recorded which). The chain carries TRBV27 and TRBJ2-1; a possible D gene is TRBD1 (6 bases). In DNA form, the CDR3 reads TGTGCCAGCAGTTCGGCGGACAGCTCCTACAATGAGCAGTTCTTC. This sequence encodes CASSSADSSYNEQFF.